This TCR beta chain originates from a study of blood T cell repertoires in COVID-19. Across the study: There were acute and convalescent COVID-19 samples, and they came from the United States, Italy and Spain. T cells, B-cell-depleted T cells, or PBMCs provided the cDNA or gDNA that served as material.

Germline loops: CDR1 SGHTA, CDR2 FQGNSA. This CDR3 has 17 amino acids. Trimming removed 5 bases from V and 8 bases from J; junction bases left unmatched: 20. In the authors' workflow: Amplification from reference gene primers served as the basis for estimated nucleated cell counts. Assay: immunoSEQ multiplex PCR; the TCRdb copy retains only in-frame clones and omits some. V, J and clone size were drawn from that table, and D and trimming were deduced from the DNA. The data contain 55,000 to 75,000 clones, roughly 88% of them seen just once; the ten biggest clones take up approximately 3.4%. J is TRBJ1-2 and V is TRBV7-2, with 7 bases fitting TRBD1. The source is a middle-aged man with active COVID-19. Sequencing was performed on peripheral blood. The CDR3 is CASSRTGRRDRRIGYTF. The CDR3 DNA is TGTGCCAGCAGCCGCACTGGCCGACGGGACAGAAGGATAGGCTACACCTTC.